This T cell receptor beta chain was sequenced for a study of PD-1 blockade in classical Hodgkin lymphoma. At the level of the study: Every 2 weeks, patients had 3 mg/kg nivolumab intravenously. Study-level points and caveats: Newly diagnosed patients had baseline TCR diversity that was reportedly lower than that of healthy donors. By cycle point C4D1, TCR diversity had risen significantly in CD4+ cells (but not CD8+ cells).

All the patients suffered relapse after autologous stem cell transplantation, and brentuximab vedotin exposure differed. CD4+ T cells were purified from thawed PBMCs by negative selection. Using immunoSEQ multiplex PCR, the repertoire was profiled, and TCRdb retains in-frame clones only, with some absent. The sample consists of around 31,000 clones, 85% of them appearing once. Note on this clone: Its antigen is unidentified.

The source material was CD4+ T cells from blood, sampled at baseline. The receptor was derived from a human donor with classical Hodgkin lymphoma.

The CDR3 loop reads CASSQKRTSGTGVYEQYF. Written as DNA, the CDR3 is TGCGCCAGCAGCCAAAAAAGGACATCGGGGACAGGGGTTTACGAGCAGTACTTC. The rearrangement links TRBV4-3 to TRBJ2-7; 10 nucleotides match TRBD1. V was clipped by 2 bases and J by 4 bases; unmatched bases: 14. This CDR3 spans 18 amino acids. In germline, CDR1 is LGHNA, CDR2 YSLEER.